The T cell receptor beta chain described here comes from a study of cytomegalovirus exposure and HLA in healthy donors. Germline CDR1 and CDR2: LNHDA and SQIVND (reference sequence). Trimming shortened V by 5 bases and J by 4 bases, and 6 bases separated the two germline ends. The CDR3 spans 12 residues. Vbeta (60) and Jbeta (13) primers were used in the PCR. Repertoires were generated with immunoSEQ multiplex PCR, while TCRdb's copy carries only in-frame clones and drops some. The repertoire holds about 190,000 clones, roughly 80% seen once, with roughly 1.5% in the top ten. This clonotype was sampled from a woman younger than 30 in good health and CMV-seronegative. Sequenced: PBMCs. The V and J genes are TRBV19 and TRBJ1-3; D gene ambiguous. Here the CDR3 reads CASSRQGNTIYF. CDR3 sequence (DNA): TGTGCCAGTAGTCGCCAGGGAAACACCATATATTTT. The whole variable domain, filled in from reference TRBV19 and TRBJ1-3, reads DGGITQSPKYLFRKEGQNVTLSCEQNLNHDAMYWYRQDPGQGLRLIYYSQIVNDFQKGDIAEGYSVSREKKESFPLTVTSAQKNPTAFYLCASSRQGNTIYFGEGSWLTVV.